Detailed here is one T cell receptor beta chain. In the study's own analysis: Reference gene primers were amplified, and this amplification served to estimate nucleated cell counts. TCRdb's table, derived via immunoSEQ multiplex PCR, lists solely in-frame clones and lacks some. V, J and clone size reflect that table, while D and trimming were determined from the DNA. This table holds 53,000 or so clones, about three quarters found once. The sample is drawn from a study of blood T cell repertoires in COVID-19. Study in general: Some COVID-19 samples were acute and others convalescent; all came from the United States, Italy and Spain. Sample material is recorded as cDNA or gDNA derived from T cells, B-cell-depleted T cells, or PBMCs.

Germline V gives CDR1 SGDLS, CDR2 YYNGEE. The CDR3 covers 15 residues. V shed 4 bases and J shed 0 bases, with 11 bases lying between them. Sequencing was done on a sample of peripheral blood. V gene TRBV9 combines with J gene TRBJ2-1; weak D call: TRBD2 (6 bases). This TCR was recovered from a human donor with active or convalescent COVID-19. The donor label of this sample is uncertain. CDR3 sequence reads: CASSPGTSSYNEQFF. DNA of the CDR3: TGTGCCAGCAGCCCAGGGACTTCCTCCTACAATGAGCAGTTCTTC.